The T cell receptor (beta chain) described here comes from a study of T cell repertoires in cytomegalovirus infection. The wider study: The authors used CMV epitopes that were HLA-C-restricted (recently identified) and HLA-B-restricted (well studied). Both a matching HLA type and CMV infection were indicated by public TCR beta signatures.

Germline CDR1 reads SGDLS; CDR2 reads YYNGEE. V gave up 3 bases and J gave up 5 bases; unmatched junction bases: 14. There are 18 residues in the CDR3. Regarding this clonotype: Its antigen is not identified.

TCRdb recomputed calls from the reads with MiXCR, one row per CDR3 protein. Counted here are around 300,000 distinct CDR3 sequences, around 20% occurring once; the ten biggest clones make up approximately 19%. The study, taken as a whole, reports: Public TCR beta family frequency separated CMV-and-HLA carriers, including in an independent cohort.

The genes are TRBV9 and TRBJ2-3; TRBD2 agrees at 11 bases. The receptor's source is a human donor in good health (CMV status not recorded). Some clones in this sample may be carry-over from other donors' samples. Sequenced here: cultured PBMCs, sampled from culture after CMV antigen stimulation. CDR3 protein: CASSAQVGLAGGIDTQYF. CDR3 coding DNA: TGTGCCAGCAGCGCCCAAGTTGGTCTAGCGGGAGGAATAGATACGCAGTATTTT.